This TCR beta chain was profiled in a study of blood T cell repertoires in COVID-19. Study in general: The samples span acute and convalescent COVID-19 from the United States, Italy and Spain. PBMCs, B-cell-depleted T cells, or T cells were the source of the cDNA or gDNA that made up the material.

The CDR3 runs to 17 residues. With 4 bases removed from V and 2 bases from J, the gap between germline ends came to 22 bases. Germline V gene sequence: CDR1 SQVTM, CDR2 ANQGSEA. In the source study's methods: Estimation of nucleated cell counts relied on the amplification of reference gene primers. TCRdb's table, derived via immunoSEQ multiplex PCR, lists solely in-frame clones and lacks some. That table gives V, J and clone size, and the DNA gave D and trimming. The table records 310,000 or so clones, more than 70% of them present only once. This TCR derives from a woman aged 45-59 years with acute or convalescent COVID-19. V is TRBV29-1 and J is TRBJ2-3; the D is unclear. Sequenced input: peripheral blood. This CDR3 is CSVGPDRTMQNTDTQYF. The DNA of the CDR3 is TGCAGCGTTGGCCCCGATCGCACTATGCAAAACACAGATACGCAGTATTTT.